This TCR beta chain was captured in a study of blood T cell repertoires in COVID-19. About the research overall: COVID-19 samples, acute and convalescent, were from the United States, Italy and Spain. In each case, the material was cDNA or gDNA derived from T cells, B-cell-depleted T cells, or PBMCs.

Methods used by the authors: Counts of nucleated cells, estimated from reference gene primer amplification, were obtained. Only in-frame clones appear in the TCRdb table, and some are missing; sequencing was by immunoSEQ multiplex PCR. V, J and clone size reflect that table, while D and trimming were determined from the DNA. The data hold approximately 280,000 clones, with approximately 89% observed a single time. The germline CDR1 and CDR2 sequences are SGHTA and FQGTGA. The CDR3 runs 15 residues. Trimming stripped 5 bases from V and 3 bases from J, with 15 bases between. This clone was seen a single time.

The sequencing sample was made of peripheral blood. This receptor was taken from an older woman with acute or convalescent COVID-19. J is TRBJ2-3 and V is TRBV7-3; the D gene is possibly TRBD2 (6 bases). The CDR3 DNA is TGTGCCAGCAGCGAAGGGACTCCCAAGACAGATACGCAGTATTTT. Translated, it gives CASSEGTPKTDTQYF.